This passage covers 6 T cell receptor beta chains from one sample sequenced in a study of T cells in Graves' hyperthyroidism and ophthalmopathy. RNA transcripts gave rise to amplified TCR beta CDR3 regions. A set of HTBI primers served as the primers for a first-round RT-PCR of the TCR CDR3. A single record per CDR3 protein comes from TCRdb applying MiXCR to the multiplex PCR reads. The table includes roughly 630,000 distinct CDR3 sequences, around a sixth detected once. Sequenced input: blood. These receptors were taken from a woman aged 25 to 39 with Graves' hyperthyroidism.

This clonotype occurred a few times. The genes are TRBV18 and TRBJ1-5; 11 nucleotides align to TRBD1. CDR3 length: 19 amino acids. Germline CDR1 reads KGHSH; CDR2 reads LQKENI. V gave up 4 bases and J gave up 0 bases; unmatched junction bases: 11. DNA for the CDR3: TGTGCCAGCTCACGTCCCGGGACAGGGGGACTTTATAGCAATCAGCCCCAGCATTTT. Translating gives CASSRPGTGGLYSNQPQHF.

This clonotype was observed at least ten times. The V call is TRBV18, the J call TRBJ2-7, with unresolved D. Trimming removed 5 bases at V and 7 bases at J, with 9 bases between. This CDR3 region has 11 residues. Germline-derived CDR1 and CDR2 are KGHSH and LQKENI. Here the CDR3 DNA reads TGTGCCAGCTCATCGGCAGATGAGCAGTACTTC. Translated: CASSSADEQYF.

The table lists this clonotype with a few counts. This rearrangement joins TRBV27 to TRBJ1-1; no reliable D call. Trimming removed 7 bases from V and 5 bases from J, with 14 bases in between. The length of the CDR3 is 13 residues. Germline V gene sequence: CDR1 MNHEY, CDR2 SMNVEV (reference sequence). The CDR3 here is CASNRASDTEAFF. The CDR3 DNA is TGTGCCAGCAATCGGGCCTCAGATACTGAAGCTTTCTTT.

The V gene is TRBV9, the J gene TRBJ2-1; TRBD1 might be the D (5 bases). Trimming shortened V by 3 bases and J by 3 bases, and 13 bases separated the two germline ends. Germline V gives CDR1 SGDLS, CDR2 YYNGEE. The CDR3 has 15 residues. The CDR3 loop reads CASSEGAEDYNEQFF. In nucleotides, the CDR3 is TGTGCCAGCAGCGAAGGGGCGGAAGACTACAATGAGCAGTTCTTC.

The chain employs TRBV5-1 and TRBJ2-7; tentatively, D is TRBD1 or TRBD2 (6 bases each). V was clipped by 4 bases and J by 4 bases, with 15 bases between them. Germline lookup yields CDR1 SGHRS and CDR2 YFSETQ. The CDR3 consists of 14 residues. DNA of the CDR3: TGCGCCAGCAGCCGGACAGCGGGCTCTTACGAGCAGTACTTC. Protein: CASSRTAGSYEQYF. Filled out from reference TRBV5-1 and TRBJ2-7, the complete variable domain reads KAGVTQTPRYLIKTRGQQVTLSCSPISGHRSVSWYQQTPGQGLQFLFEYFSETQRNKGNFPGRFSGRQFSNSRSEMNVSTLELGDSALYLCASSRTAGSYEQYFGPGTRLTVT.

This clonotype was seen at least ten times. The chain links TRBV30 to TRBJ2-2; D call uncertain. Germline CDR1 is GTSNPN and CDR2 is SVGIG (reference sequence). The ends were cut back, 1 base at V and 5 bases at J, with 11 bases in the middle. This CDR3 region has 14 residues. CDR3 region: CAWSGTSWTGELFF. The CDR3 DNA sequence: TGTGCCTGGAGTGGCACCAGTTGGACCGGGGAGCTGTTTTTT. The whole variable domain, filled in from reference TRBV30 and TRBJ2-2, reads SQTIHQWPATLVQPVGSPLSLECTVEGTSNPNLYWYRQAAGRGLQLLFYSVGIGQISSEVPQNLSASRPQDRQFILSSKKLLLSDSGFYLCAWSGTSWTGELFFGEGSRLTVL.